What follows is one TCR beta chain and its context. What it binds is unknown. This entry is derived from a study of CD4 T cells in relation to SARS-CoV-2 and coronaviruses. The CDR3 contains 12 residues. The germline CDR1 and CDR2 sequences are GTSNPN and SVGIG (reference sequence). The V and J ends lost 2 bases and 6 bases respectively, with 11 bases between them. Sequencing used immunoSEQ multiplex PCR; TCRdb keeps in-frame clones, though not all of them. The sample lists around 15,000 clones, roughly 82% occurring once. Before the COVID-19 pandemic, during about 2010-2018, CD4+ T cells were taken from unexposed donors. Isolation of CD4+ T cells took place after approximately eleven days in culture.

This rearrangement joins TRBV30 to TRBJ2-7; D is undetermined. Input material: CD4+ T cells from PBMCs, cultured in vitro. This clonotype originated in a human donor in good health. The CDR3 DNA reads as TGTGCCTGGAGTCCCAGGTCGTCCGAGCAGTACTTC. Translated: CAWSPRSSEQYF.